The rows below give T cell receptor beta chains drawn from one sample of a study of T cell clonotyping in hematopoietic cell transplantation. Only in-frame clones appear in the TCRdb table, and some are missing; sequencing was by immunoSEQ multiplex PCR. The top ten hold about 24% of the sample, which has roughly 27,000 clones, roughly 88% seen once. The material sequenced was peripheral blood mononuclear cells, taken before stem cell transplant. The receptors were sampled from an older woman with acute myeloid leukemia. Some clones in this sample may be carry-over from other donors' samples. Each CDR3 is given with its conserved first and last residue. A D gene is named only where the DNA matches it firmly. Clone sizes are given selectively: once, few, many, or a class where the clone is expanded.

J gene | clone size | CDR3 length | V gene | D gene | CDR3 protein | CDR3 DNA
TRBJ2-7 | . | 15 | TRBV28 | . | CASSSWTGSSYEQYF | TGTGCCAGCAGCTCCTGGACGGGGAGCTCCTACGAGCAGTACTTC
TRBJ2-5 | . | 15 | TRBV6-1 | TRBD2 | CATRGASGSGETQYF | TGTGCCACCCGAGGGGCTAGCGGGAGTGGAGAGACCCAGTACTTC
TRBJ2-7 | . | 15 | TRBV6-5 | TRBD1 | CASRSTGQGSYEQYF | TGTGCCAGCAGATCCACGGGACAGGGTTCGTACGAGCAGTACTTC
TRBJ2-7 | once | 14 | TRBV27 | . | CASSPGGEGYEQYF | TGTGCCAGCAGTCCAGGAGGAGAAGGCTACGAGCAGTACTTC
TRBJ2-7 | . | 16 | TRBV28 | TRBD2 | CASSLFGISGTYEQYF | TGTGCCAGCAGTCTCTTTGGTATTAGCGGGACTTACGAGCAGTACTTC
TRBJ2-4 | . | 16 | TRBV5-1 | . | CASSLGAGVMGNIQYF | TGCGCCAGCAGCTTGGGGGCAGGGGTGATGGGAAACATTCAGTACTTC
TRBJ1-4 | few | 18 | TRBV11-3 | TRBD1 | CARIYGQGARGNDEKLFF | TGTGCCAGAATATACGGACAGGGGGCGAGAGGTAACGATGAAAAACTGTTTTTT
TRBJ1-2 | . | 18 | TRBV4-1 | . | CASSQGFGPGPRNYGYTF | TGCGCCAGCAGCCAAGGTTTTGGCCCGGGACCGCGGAACTATGGCTACACCTTC
TRBJ1-1 | . | 16 | TRBV5-1 | TRBD1 | CASSLDPGQTDTEAFF | TGCGCCAGCAGCTTGGATCCGGGACAGACGGACACTGAAGCTTTCTTT
TRBJ2-7 | . | 15 | TRBV4-3 | . | CASSQDRQNRYEQYF | TGCGCCAGCAGCCAAGATCGTCAGAATAGATACGAGCAGTACTTC
TRBJ1-5 | . | 15 | TRBV4-1 | . | CASSQEHLLNQPQHF | TGCGCCAGCAGCCAGGAACATCTCCTGAATCAGCCCCAGCATTTT
TRBJ2-7 | . | 13 | TRBV27 | TRBD2 | CASSLERGYEQYF | TGTGCCAGCAGTTTGGAGCGGGGCTACGAGCAGTACTTC
TRBJ1-4 | . | 16 | TRBV7-9 | TRBD1 | CASSLFLGTGDEKLFF | TGTGCCAGCAGCTTATTCCTCGGGACAGGGGATGAAAAACTGTTTTTT
TRBJ1-2 | . | 14 | TRBV29-1 | . | CSVEKLRQHDGYTF | TGCAGCGTTGAAAAGTTGCGGCAGCATGATGGCTACACCTTC
TRBJ2-1 | . | 14 | TRBV19 | TRBD1 | CASSSRQGGNEQFF | TGTGCCAGTAGCTCCCGACAGGGTGGCAATGAGCAGTTCTTC
TRBJ1-3 | . | 15 | TRBV10-3 | . | CAISPREDSGNTIYF | TGTGCCATCAGTCCCCGGGAGGACTCTGGAAACACCATATATTTT
TRBJ2-1 | . | 17 | TRBV5-6 | TRBD1 | CASSLVTFGTGDNEQFF | TGTGCCAGCAGCTTGGTGACGTTCGGGACAGGGGACAATGAGCAGTTCTTC
TRBJ1-2 | . | 14 | TRBV7-9 | . | CASSSWGRDYGYTF | TGTGCCAGCAGCTCCTGGGGACGGGACTATGGCTACACCTTC
TRBJ1-2 | . | 12 | TRBV19 | . | CASSTGGRGYTF | TGTGCCAGTAGCACCGGGGGACGAGGCTACACCTTC
TRBJ1-4 | . | 14 | TRBV28 | TRBD1 | CASGPGQANEKLFF | TGTGCCAGCGGACCGGGACAGGCGAATGAAAAACTGTTTTTT
TRBJ1-6 | . | 15 | TRBV6-5 | TRBD1 | CASSYGTVLNSPLHF | TGTGCCAGCAGTTACGGGACAGTCCTCAATTCACCCCTCCACTTT
TRBJ2-1 | . | 15 | TRBV28 | TRBD2 | CASSPLAGVYNEQFF | TGTGCCAGCAGCCCACTAGCGGGAGTCTACAATGAGCAGTTCTTC
TRBJ2-5 | . | 10 | TRBV20-1 | . | CSASTETQYF | TGCAGTGCTTCCACGGAGACCCAGTACTTC
TRBJ1-6 | few | 12 | TRBV19 | . | CASSITNSPLHF | TGTGCCAGTAGTATAACAAATTCACCCCTCCACTTT
TRBJ2-5 | . | 15 | TRBV7-3 | TRBD2 | CASSRAGLALETQYF | TGTGCCAGCAGCCGAGCGGGACTAGCGCTGGAGACCCAGTACTTC
TRBJ2-3 | . | 15 | TRBV28 | . | CASSARVSSADTQYF | TGTGCCAGCAGTGCCCGGGTCAGCAGCGCAGATACGCAGTATTTT
TRBJ1-1 | . | 13 | TRBV13 | TRBD1 | CASSWDRYTEAFF | TGTGCCAGCAGCTGGGACAGATACACTGAAGCTTTCTTT